Below are 15 T cell receptor beta chains sequenced from a single sample in a study of spatial heterogeneity in lung cancer. Documented time point: blood at routine non-recurrence follow-up after resection. TCRs were sequenced from unsorted whole RNA of tumor, nontumor lung or PBMC. TCRdb redid the calling of the 5' RACE reads with MiXCR, one entry per CDR3 protein. This sample yields about 120,000 distinct CDR3 sequences, of which roughly an eighth are seen a single time; 15% to 20% belongs to the top ten. The sequencing used PBMCs, collected at follow-up. The receptors here all came from a male donor with early-stage non-small cell lung cancer.

The table lists this clonotype with a few counts. The chain carries TRBV2 and TRBJ2-2; TRBD2 matches at 8 bases. The CDR3 loop spans 15 amino acids. From germline, CDR1 is SNHLY and CDR2 FYNNEI. Germline trimming cut 5 bases from V and 6 bases from J; bases unmatched to any gene: 8. Here the CDR3 DNA reads TGTGCCAGCAGTCCCGGGACTAGTAGAGCCGGGGAGCTGTTTTTT. This codes for CASSPGTSRAGELFF.

This chain connects TRBV13 to TRBJ1-4; possibly TRBD1 for D (5 bases). V lost 5 bases and J lost 4, with 11 bases in between. The CDR3 extends over 14 amino acids. Germline V gene lookup returns CDR1 PRHDT and CDR2 FYEKMQ (reference sequence). The CDR3 is CASSPRQRNEKLFF. The CDR3 region has the DNA TGTGCCAGCAGCCCCCGACAGCGTAATGAAAAACTGTTTTTT.

This clonotype appeared many times. This chain joins TRBV28 and TRBJ2-5, with D unclear. V lost 4 bases, J lost 5 bases, and 11 bases lay in between. The CDR3 is 13 amino acids. Germline CDR1 and CDR2: MDHEN and SYDVKM. The CDR3 is CASSSHMAETQYF. The CDR3 nucleotides read TGTGCCAGCAGTTCCCACATGGCGGAGACCCAGTACTTC.

The rearrangement links TRBV4-2 to TRBJ1-5; D remains ambiguous. In germline, CDR1 is LGHNA, CDR2 YNFKEQ. The CDR3 spans 13 residues. V was pared by 0 bases and J by 4 bases, with 4 bases between. Here the CDR3 DNA reads TGTGCCAGCAGCCAAGACCCAAATCAGCCCCAGCATTTT. It yields the protein CASSQDPNQPQHF.

The chain recombines TRBV14 with TRBJ1-2; no reliable D call. In germline, CDR1 is SGHDN, CDR2 FVKESK. There are 13 residues in the CDR3. V shed 2 bases and J shed 8 bases, with 12 bases lying between them. The DNA for the CDR3 is TGTGCCAGCAGCCAACTGAACTCTGGGGGCTACACCTTC. Translated: CASSQLNSGGYTF.

The sample holds many counts of this clonotype. The chain recombines TRBV29-1 with TRBJ1-2; D remains unclear. Germline assignment: CDR1 SQVTM and CDR2 ANQGSEA. The CDR3 loop spans 11 amino acids. V was cut by 7 bases and J by 4 bases, with 10 bases left in between. This CDR3 is CSEGSPYGYTF. CDR3 DNA: TGCAGCGAGGGATCACCCTATGGCTACACCTTC.

The table lists this clonotype with many counts. The rearrangement joins TRBV29-1 to TRBJ1-4, with D perhaps TRBD1 (5 bases). With 1 base removed from V and 7 bases from J, the gap between germline ends came to 10 bases. This CDR3 region has 13 residues. Germline CDR1 reads SQVTM; CDR2 reads ANQGSEA. The CDR3 sequence is CSVEAAGSEKLFF. DNA of the CDR3: TGCAGCGTTGAAGCGGCAGGGAGTGAAAAACTGTTTTTT. Variable domain in full (rest from reference TRBV29-1 and TRBJ1-4): SAVISQKPSRDICQRGTSLTIQCQVDSQVTMMFWYRQQPGQSLTLIATANQGSEATYESGFVIDKFPISRPNLTFSTLTVSNMSPEDSSIYLCSVEAAGSEKLFFGSGTQLSVL.

The chain is built from TRBV7-3 and TRBJ2-5, with TRBD1 matching over 11 bases. CDR1 is SGHTA, CDR2 FQGTGA, per germline. The CDR3 runs 15 residues. The J segment lost 1 base and the V segment lost 5 bases, leaving 3 bases of the junction unmatched. The DNA of the CDR3 is TGTGCCAGCAGCCGTGGGACAGGGGGCCAAGAGACCCAGTACTTC. Translated: CASSRGTGGQETQYF.

This clonotype was detected ten times or more. The chain has TRBV19 and TRBJ1-5; 7 bases are a match to TRBD1. Germline V gene lookup returns CDR1 LNHDA and CDR2 SQIVND (reference sequence). V lost 6 bases to trimming and J lost 4 bases; unmatched junction nucleotides: 9. This CDR3 spans 15 amino acids. As DNA, the CDR3 is TGTGCCAGTAGACGCCAAGACAGGGCTAATCAGCCCCAGCATTTT. Its translation is CASRRQDRANQPQHF.

In its sample, this clonotype was seen many times. This sequence joins TRBV7-2 and TRBJ2-1; D possibly uses TRBD1 or TRBD2 (5 bases each). The CDR3 is 16 residues long. Germline values: CDR1 SGHTA, CDR2 FQGNSA. Trimming pared 1 base from V and 0 bases from J, leaving 10 bases between. The DNA of the CDR3 is TGTGCCAGCAGCTTAGGATGGGGGAACTCCTACAATGAGCAGTTCTTC. This translates into CASSLGWGNSYNEQFF.

In its sample, this clonotype was seen a few times. J is TRBJ2-7 and V is TRBV5-1; weak D call: TRBD1 (5 bases). Trimming removed 4 bases from V and 2 bases from J, with 13 bases in between. This CDR3 is built from 14 residues. Looked up from germline, CDR1 is SGHRS and CDR2 is YFSETQ. The CDR3 reads CASSQGVSPYEQYF. The DNA of the CDR3 is TGCGCCAGCAGCCAAGGGGTATCCCCCTACGAGCAGTACTTC.

This clonotype was counted a few times. The chain links TRBV5-1 to TRBJ2-3; 7 bases are a match to TRBD1. With V trimmed by 4 bases and J by 2 bases, 4 bases remained unmatched. CDR3 length: 14 amino acids. Germline V gene lookup returns CDR1 SGHRS and CDR2 YFSETQ. Written as DNA, the CDR3 is TGCGCCAGCAGCCTACAGGGGTACACAGATACGCAGTATTTT. Translated: CASSLQGYTDTQYF.

At least ten counts were recorded for this clonotype. For the CDR3, the DNA is TGCGCCAGCAGCCAAGATTTACAGGGGGCCTACGAGCAGTACTTC. This encodes CASSQDLQGAYEQYF. This chain links TRBV4-3 with TRBJ2-7; 8 bases fit TRBD1. The CDR3 sequence is 15 residues long. In germline, CDR1 is LGHNA, CDR2 YSLEER. J was trimmed by 2 bases and V by 0 bases; bases with no gene match: 3.

This chain links TRBV10-3 with TRBJ1-1; 7 nucleotides match TRBD1. The CDR3 is 15 amino acids. Per germline, CDR1 ENHRY and CDR2 SYGVKD. V lost 0 bases, J lost 1 base, and 2 bases stayed unmatched. In DNA, the CDR3 is TGTGCCATCAGTGAGTCGACAGGGCCGAACACTGAAGCTTTCTTT. Residues: CAISESTGPNTEAFF.

In its sample, this clonotype was seen a few times. The chain carries TRBV6-2 or TRBV6-3 and TRBJ2-7; D call uncertain. From germline, CDR1 is MNHEY and CDR2 SVGEGT. The V end lost 5 bases, the J end lost 2 bases, and 10 bases lay between the germline ends. The CDR3 spans 13 residues. DNA of the CDR3: TGTGCCAGCAGTCGTCTGATCACCTACGAGCAGTACTTC. Its protein product is CASSRLITYEQYF.